This TCR beta chain came from a study of blood T cell repertoires in COVID-19. Study overall: Samples representing acute and convalescent COVID-19 were sourced from the United States, Italy and Spain. PBMCs, B-cell-depleted T cells, or T cells were the source of the cDNA or gDNA that made up the material.

CDR1 and CDR2 from the germline V gene are LGHDT and YNNKEL (reference sequence). The CDR3 is made up of 17 amino acids. V shed 2 bases, J shed 3 bases, and the junction held 9 bases outside the gene matches. Seattle patient enrollment occurred during active infection, with longitudinal follow-up thereafter. In the study's own analysis: Amplification of reference gene primers was used by the study to estimate nucleated cell counts. Repertoires were generated with immunoSEQ multiplex PCR, while TCRdb's copy carries only in-frame clones and drops some. The V and J calls and clone size are taken from that table; D and trimming were inferred from the DNA. The sample contains under 60,000 clones, approximately 87% of which appear only once.

Sequenced input: peripheral blood. The rearrangement joins TRBV3-1 (or the pseudogene TRBV3-2) to TRBJ2-1; 8 bases match TRBD1. This clonotype was obtained from a woman aged 55-70 years with COVID-19, enrolled during active disease. CDR3 nucleotide sequence: TGTGCCAGCAGCCAAACCCAAGACAGGGGACTCTACAATGAGCAGTTCTTC. As protein: CASSQTQDRGLYNEQFF.